The sequence of this TCR beta chain was determined in a study of blood T cell repertoires in COVID-19. V lost 4 bases and J lost 8, with 12 bases in between. The germline gives CDR1 SGHTA, CDR2 FQGNSA. The CDR3 sequence is 13 residues long. TCRdb keeps only in-frame clones here, not all; method: immunoSEQ multiplex PCR. The table lists 100,000 to 150,000 clones, around nine tenths of them singletons. V is TRBV7-2 and J is TRBJ1-3; D is possibly TRBD1 (5 bases). Sequencing was performed on peripheral blood. This clonotype was sampled from a man aged 50-60 years with active or convalescent COVID-19. The CDR3 reads CASSWTLQDTIYF. CDR3 in DNA: TGTGCCAGCAGCTGGACATTACAAGACACCATATATTTT. Full variable domain (rest looked up from reference TRBV7-2 and TRBJ1-3): GAGVSQSPSNKVTEKGKDVELRCDPISGHTALYWYRQSLGQGLEFLIYFQGNSAPDKSGLPSDRFSAERTGGSVSTLTIQRTQQEDSAVYLCASSWTLQDTIYFGEGSWLTVV.